The T cell receptor (beta chain) under discussion was sequenced for a study of low-dose radiotherapy and immunotherapy resistance in tumors. Study as a whole: Fractions of 1 Gy went to Cohort 2 every two weeks, for 13 Gy over 26 weeks. Intravenous administration to patients comprised nivolumab at 240 mg every two weeks and ipilimumab at 1 mg/kg every six weeks.

TRAV- and TRBV-specific primers, spanning alpha and beta chains, primed first-strand cDNA. PCR amplification of the TCRs was performed with Phusion for 20 PCR cycles, and it relied on a constant-region primer together with a V-primer adapter. In vitro transcription was used to amplify the isolated mRNA. TCRdb passed the reads through MiXCR, listing each CDR3 protein once. Among some 71,000 distinct CDR3 sequences, about a third were seen once, and the ten largest hold approximately 12%. Time point in this sample: before trial treatment. This clonotype was counted many times. In germline, CDR1 is MNHEY, CDR2 SMNVEV (reference sequence). V lost 1 base and J lost 4, with 5 bases in between. The CDR3 runs 12 residues.

The chain has TRBV27 and TRBJ2-7; the D is unclear. Sequences were derived from PBMCs, sampled before treatment. The receptor comes from a female donor with ovarian cancer. The CDR3 reads CASSLFGYEQYF. CDR3 bases: TGTGCCAGCAGTTTATTCGGTTACGAGCAGTACTTC.